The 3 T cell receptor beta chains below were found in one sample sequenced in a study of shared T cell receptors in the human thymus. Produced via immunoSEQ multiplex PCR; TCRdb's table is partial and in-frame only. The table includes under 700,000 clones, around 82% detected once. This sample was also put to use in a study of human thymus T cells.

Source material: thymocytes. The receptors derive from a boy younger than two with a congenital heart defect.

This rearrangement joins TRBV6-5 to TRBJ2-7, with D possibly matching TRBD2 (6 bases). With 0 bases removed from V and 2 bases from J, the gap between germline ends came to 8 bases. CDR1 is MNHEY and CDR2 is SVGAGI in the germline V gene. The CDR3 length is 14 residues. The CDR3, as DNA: TGTGCCAGCAGTTACTCAGGAGGGACCTACGAGCAGTACTTC. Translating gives CASSYSGGTYEQYF.

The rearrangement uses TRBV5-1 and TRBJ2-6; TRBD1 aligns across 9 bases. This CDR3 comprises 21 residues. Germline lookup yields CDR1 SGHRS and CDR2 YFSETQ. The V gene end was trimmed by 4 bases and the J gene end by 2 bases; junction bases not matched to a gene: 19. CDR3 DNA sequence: TGCGCCAGCAGCCCTGGGCGGACAGGGGACCCTGACAGCCCTGGGGCCAACGTCCTGACTTTC. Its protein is CASSPGRTGDPDSPGANVLTF.

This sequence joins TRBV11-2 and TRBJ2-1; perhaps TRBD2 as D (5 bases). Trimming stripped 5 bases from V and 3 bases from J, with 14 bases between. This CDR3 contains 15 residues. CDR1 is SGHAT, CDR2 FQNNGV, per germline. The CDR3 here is CASSRPGMGYNEQFF. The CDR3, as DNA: TGTGCCAGCAGCCGCCCGGGGATGGGCTACAATGAGCAGTTCTTC.